This T cell receptor beta chain came from a study of radiotherapy plus CTLA-4 blockade in lung cancer. In the study overall: Of all patients, around 19% responded objectively and approximately 31% showed disease control. General study results and limits: The best prediction of response reportedly came from early blood T cell clone dynamics, with interferon-beta. TCR clones of tumor origin grew in blood after radiotherapy plus ipilimumab.

This CDR3 is built from 13 residues. V was pared by 2 bases and J by 2 bases, with 8 bases between. Germline V gene data show CDR1 as SGHNT and CDR2 as YYREEE (reference sequence). As to this clone: What it recognizes is unknown.

Measured with immunoSEQ multiplex PCR; TCRdb has only the in-frame clones, and not every one. Of 23,000 or so clones listed, around 70% are singletons. Focal radiation plus CTLA-4 blockade with ipilimumab was administered to patients who had chemo-refractory metastatic non-small-cell lung cancer. The chain uses TRBV5-4 and TRBJ2-7, with D unresolved. The source is a human donor with non-small cell lung cancer who had stable disease on radiotherapy plus ipilimumab. Here the sequenced sample was peripheral blood, taken from a patient treated with radiotherapy plus ipilimumab. CDR3 in DNA: TGTGCCAGCAGCTTTCCAGGCACCTACGAGCAGTACTTC. Translated: CASSFPGTYEQYF.